This T cell receptor (beta chain) was found in a study of T cell clonality in common variable immunodeficiency. Study conclusions and caveats: Reportedly, TCR beta sequences from common variable immunodeficiency showed fewer deletions and N-nucleotide insertions.

Using immunoSEQ multiplex PCR, the repertoire was profiled, and TCRdb retains in-frame clones only, with some absent. The repertoire shows about 9,200 clones, none seen only once; the top ten take around 4.5%. This clone was detected a few times. Its antigen is not identified. A much larger clone lies one base from this, so it may be a read error. Sequencing ends 3 residues short of the CDR3 end; the germline J gene provides the rest. With 5 bases clipped from V and 2 bases from J, the junction kept 6 bases outside the gene matches. The V gene's germline CDR1 is LNHDA and CDR2 SQIVND (reference sequence). The CDR3 spans 17 residues.

The TCR comes from a human donor with common variable immunodeficiency. V gene TRBV19 combines with J gene TRBJ2-1; 13 nucleotides line up with TRBD2. The sequenced sample was peripheral blood mononuclear cells. CDR3 loop: CASSPRTSGRAYNEQFF. Incomplete CDR3 DNA: TGTGCCAGTAGTCCCCGGACTAGCGGGAGAGCCTACAATGAG.